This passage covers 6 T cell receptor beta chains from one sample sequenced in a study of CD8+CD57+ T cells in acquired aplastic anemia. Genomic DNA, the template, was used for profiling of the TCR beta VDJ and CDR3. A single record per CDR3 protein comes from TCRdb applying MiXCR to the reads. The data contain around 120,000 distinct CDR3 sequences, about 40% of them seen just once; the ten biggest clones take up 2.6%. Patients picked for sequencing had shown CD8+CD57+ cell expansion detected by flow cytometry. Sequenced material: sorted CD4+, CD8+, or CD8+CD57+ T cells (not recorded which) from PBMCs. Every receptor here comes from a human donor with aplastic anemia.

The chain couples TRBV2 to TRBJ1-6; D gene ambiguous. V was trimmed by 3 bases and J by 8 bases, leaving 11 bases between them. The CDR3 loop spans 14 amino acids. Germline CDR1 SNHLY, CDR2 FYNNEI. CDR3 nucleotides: TGTGCCAGCAGTGAGGACGGGAGTTATTCACCCCTCCACTTT. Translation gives CASSEDGSYSPLHF.

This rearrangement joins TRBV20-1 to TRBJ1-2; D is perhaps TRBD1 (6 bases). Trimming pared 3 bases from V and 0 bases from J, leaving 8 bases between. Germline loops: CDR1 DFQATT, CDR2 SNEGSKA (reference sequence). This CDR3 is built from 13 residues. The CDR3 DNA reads TGCAGTGCTAGTCCAGGGGCTAACTATGGCTACACCTTC. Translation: CSASPGANYGYTF.

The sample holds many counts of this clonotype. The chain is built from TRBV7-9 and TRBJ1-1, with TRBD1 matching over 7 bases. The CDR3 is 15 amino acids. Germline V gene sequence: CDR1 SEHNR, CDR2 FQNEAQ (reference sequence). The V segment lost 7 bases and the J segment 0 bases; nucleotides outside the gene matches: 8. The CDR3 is CASTLGGRMNTEAFF. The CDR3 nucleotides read TGTGCCAGCACCCTAGGGGGCAGAATGAACACTGAAGCTTTCTTT.

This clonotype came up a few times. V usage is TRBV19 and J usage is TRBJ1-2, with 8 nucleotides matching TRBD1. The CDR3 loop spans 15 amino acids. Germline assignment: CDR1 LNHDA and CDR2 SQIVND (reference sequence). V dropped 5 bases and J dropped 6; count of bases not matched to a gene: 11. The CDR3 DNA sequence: TGTGCCAGTAGTGTACCGGGACAGGATGGCGATGGCTACACCTTC. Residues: CASSVPGQDGDGYTF. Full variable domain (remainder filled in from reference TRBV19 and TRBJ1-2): DGGITQSPKYLFRKEGQNVTLSCEQNLNHDAMYWYRQDPGQGLRLIYYSQIVNDFQKGDIAEGYSVSREKKESFPLTVTSAQKNPTAFYLCASSVPGQDGDGYTFGSGTRLTVV.

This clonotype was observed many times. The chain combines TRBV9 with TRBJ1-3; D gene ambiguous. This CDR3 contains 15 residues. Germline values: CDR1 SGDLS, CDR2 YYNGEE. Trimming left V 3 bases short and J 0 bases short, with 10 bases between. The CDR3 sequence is CASSASVNSGNTIYF. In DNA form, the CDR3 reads TGTGCCAGCAGCGCTTCAGTGAACTCTGGAAACACCATATATTTT.

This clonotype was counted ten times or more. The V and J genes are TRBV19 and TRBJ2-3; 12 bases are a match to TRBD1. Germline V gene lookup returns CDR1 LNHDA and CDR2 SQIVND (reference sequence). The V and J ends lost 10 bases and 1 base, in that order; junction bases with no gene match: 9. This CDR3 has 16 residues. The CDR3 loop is CATRWGTGGGTDTQYF. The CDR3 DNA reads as TGTGCCACCCGTTGGGGGACAGGGGGCGGCACAGATACGCAGTATTTT.